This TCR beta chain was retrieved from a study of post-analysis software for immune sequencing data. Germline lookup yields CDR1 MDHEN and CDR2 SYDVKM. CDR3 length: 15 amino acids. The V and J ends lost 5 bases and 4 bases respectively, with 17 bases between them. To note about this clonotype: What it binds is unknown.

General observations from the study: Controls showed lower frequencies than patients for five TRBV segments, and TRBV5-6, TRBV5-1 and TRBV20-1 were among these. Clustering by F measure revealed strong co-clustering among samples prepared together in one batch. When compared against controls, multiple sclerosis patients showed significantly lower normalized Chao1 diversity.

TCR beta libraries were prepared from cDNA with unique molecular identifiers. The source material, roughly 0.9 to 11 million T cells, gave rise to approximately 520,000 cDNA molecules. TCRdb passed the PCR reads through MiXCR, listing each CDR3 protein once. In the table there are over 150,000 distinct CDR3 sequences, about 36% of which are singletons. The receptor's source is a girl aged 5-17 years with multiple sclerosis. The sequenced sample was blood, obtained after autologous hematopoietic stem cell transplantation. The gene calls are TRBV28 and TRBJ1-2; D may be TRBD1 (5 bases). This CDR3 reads CASSADSGALYGYTF. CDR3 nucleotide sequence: TGTGCCAGCAGTGCCGACTCCGGGGCCCTCTATGGCTACACCTTC.